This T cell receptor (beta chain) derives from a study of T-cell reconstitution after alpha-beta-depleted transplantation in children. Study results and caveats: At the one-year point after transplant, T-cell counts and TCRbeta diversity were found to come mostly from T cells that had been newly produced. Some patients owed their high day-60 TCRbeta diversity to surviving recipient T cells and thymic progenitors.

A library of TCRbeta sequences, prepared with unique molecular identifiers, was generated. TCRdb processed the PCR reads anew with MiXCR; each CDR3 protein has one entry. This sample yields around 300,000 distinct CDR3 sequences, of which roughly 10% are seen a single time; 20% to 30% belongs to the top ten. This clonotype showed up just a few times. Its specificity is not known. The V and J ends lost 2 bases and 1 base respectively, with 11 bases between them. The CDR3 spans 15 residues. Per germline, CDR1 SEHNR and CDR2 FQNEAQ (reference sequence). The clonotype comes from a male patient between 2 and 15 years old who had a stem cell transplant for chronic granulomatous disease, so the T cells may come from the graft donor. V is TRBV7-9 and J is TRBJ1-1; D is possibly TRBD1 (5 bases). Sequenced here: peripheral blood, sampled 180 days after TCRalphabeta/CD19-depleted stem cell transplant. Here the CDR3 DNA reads TGTGCCAGCAGCTTATCCAGGGCGAAGAACACTGAAGCTTTCTTT. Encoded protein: CASSLSRAKNTEAFF.